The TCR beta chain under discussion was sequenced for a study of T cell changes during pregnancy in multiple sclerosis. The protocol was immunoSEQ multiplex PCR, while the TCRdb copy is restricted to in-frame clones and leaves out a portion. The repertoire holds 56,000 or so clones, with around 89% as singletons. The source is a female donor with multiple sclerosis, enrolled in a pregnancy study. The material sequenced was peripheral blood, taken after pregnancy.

The CDR3 DNA is TGCGCCAGCAGCGGGACAGTCAACTATGGCTACACCTTC. As protein: CASSGTVNYGYTF. The V gene is TRBV5-1, the J gene TRBJ1-2; 7 nucleotides align to TRBD1. Germline-derived CDR1 and CDR2 are SGHRS and YFSETQ. Trimming at V came to 4 bases and at J to 2 bases, leaving 2 bases not matched to a gene. The CDR3 has 13 amino acids.